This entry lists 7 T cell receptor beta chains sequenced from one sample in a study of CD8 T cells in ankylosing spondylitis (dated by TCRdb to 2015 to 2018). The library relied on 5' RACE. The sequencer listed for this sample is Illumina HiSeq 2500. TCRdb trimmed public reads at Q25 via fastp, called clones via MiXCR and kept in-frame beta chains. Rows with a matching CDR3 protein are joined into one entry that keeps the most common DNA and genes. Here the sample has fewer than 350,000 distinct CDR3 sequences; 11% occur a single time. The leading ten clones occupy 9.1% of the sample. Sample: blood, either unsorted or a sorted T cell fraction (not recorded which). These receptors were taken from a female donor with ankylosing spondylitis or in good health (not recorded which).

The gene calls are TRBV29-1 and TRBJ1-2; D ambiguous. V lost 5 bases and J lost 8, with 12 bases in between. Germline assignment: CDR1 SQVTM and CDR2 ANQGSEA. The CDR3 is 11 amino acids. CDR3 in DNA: TGCAGCGTTAAAGGTGGGAGAGGCTACACCTTC. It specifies CSVKGGRGYTF.

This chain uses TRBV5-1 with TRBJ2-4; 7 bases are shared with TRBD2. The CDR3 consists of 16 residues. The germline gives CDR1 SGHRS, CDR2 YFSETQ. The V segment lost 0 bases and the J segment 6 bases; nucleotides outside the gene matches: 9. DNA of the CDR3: TGCGCCAGCAGCTTGGAGACCCCGGGGGGTGGAAACATTCAGTACTTC. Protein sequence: CASSLETPGGGNIQYF.

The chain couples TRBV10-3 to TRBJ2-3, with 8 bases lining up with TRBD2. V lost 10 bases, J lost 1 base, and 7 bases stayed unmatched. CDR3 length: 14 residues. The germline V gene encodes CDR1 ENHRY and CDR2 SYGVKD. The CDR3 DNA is TGTGCCACCTCTCTAGCGGGCCGCACAGATACGCAGTATTTT. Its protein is CATSLAGRTDTQYF.

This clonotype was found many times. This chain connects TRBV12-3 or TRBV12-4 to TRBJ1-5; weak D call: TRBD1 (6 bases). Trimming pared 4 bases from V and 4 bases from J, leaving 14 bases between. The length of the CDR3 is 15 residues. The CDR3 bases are TGTGCCAGCAGTTCAATGGACAGAGGAAATCAGCCCCAGCATTTT. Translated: CASSSMDRGNQPQHF.

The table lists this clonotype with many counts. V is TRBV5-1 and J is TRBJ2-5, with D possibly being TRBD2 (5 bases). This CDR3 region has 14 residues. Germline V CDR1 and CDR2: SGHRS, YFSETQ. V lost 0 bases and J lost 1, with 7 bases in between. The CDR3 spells CASSLGGIQETQYF. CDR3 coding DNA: TGCGCCAGCAGCTTGGGAGGGATCCAAGAGACCCAGTACTTC.

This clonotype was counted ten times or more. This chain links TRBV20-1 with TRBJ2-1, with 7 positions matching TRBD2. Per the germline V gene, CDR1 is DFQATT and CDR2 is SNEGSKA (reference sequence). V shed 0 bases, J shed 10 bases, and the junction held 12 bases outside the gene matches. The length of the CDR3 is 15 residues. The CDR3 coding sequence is TGCAGTGCTAGAGATGGGTCCCGGGGGGATATGGAGCAGTTCTTC. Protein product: CSARDGSRGDMEQFF.

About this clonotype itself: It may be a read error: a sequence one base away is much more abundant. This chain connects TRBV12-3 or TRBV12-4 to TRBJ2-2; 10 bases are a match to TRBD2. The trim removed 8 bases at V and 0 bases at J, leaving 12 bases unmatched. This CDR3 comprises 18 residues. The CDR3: CASCSLTSGPANTGELFF. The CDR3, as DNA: TGTGCCAGCTGCTCCCTGACTAGCGGGCCTGCGAACACCGGGGAGCTGTTTTTT.